The 25 T cell receptor beta chains listed next were all sequenced from one sample in a study of shared clonotypes between healthy human individuals. Libraries were prepared by immunoSEQ multiplex PCR; TCRdb keeps only in-frame clonotypes and omits some of them. The data hold approximately 1.5 million clones, with approximately 98.5% observed a single time. The specimen was naive CD4+ T cells sorted from blood. Subset described: CD45RA+ positively selected. The receptor source for this set is a man aged 30-40 years in good health.

The rearrangement joins TRBV10-2 to TRBJ1-5; D ambiguous. V was pared by 3 bases and J by 4 bases, with 10 bases between. This CDR3 has 14 residues. Germline-derived CDR1 and CDR2 are WSHSY and SAAADI. CDR3 DNA: TGCGCCAGCAGTGATGTAGGTCAGAATCAGCCCCAGCATTTT. This encodes CASSDVGQNQPQHF.

The chain carries TRBV6-5 and TRBJ1-1, with unresolved D. CDR1 MNHEY and CDR2 SVGAGI come from the germline V gene. Trimming left V 0 bases short and J 7 bases short, with 6 bases between. This CDR3 contains 12 residues. CDR3 coding DNA: TGTGCCAGCAGTTACTCGGACGGTGAAGCTTTCTTT. It codes for CASSYSDGEAFF.

This clone was found once. The V call is TRBV30, the J call TRBJ2-7; possible D gene TRBD1, 5 bases. This CDR3 region has 14 residues. Per the germline V gene, CDR1 is GTSNPN and CDR2 is SVGIG (reference sequence). V was pared by 1 base and J by 3 bases, with 13 bases between. CDR3 DNA sequence: TGTGCCTGGAGTGGGGCAGGGCTTTTCTACGAGCAGTACTTC. Translated: CAWSGAGLFYEQYF.

The chain employs TRBV2 and TRBJ2-6; D not certain. The CDR3 has 15 residues. The V gene's germline CDR1 is SNHLY and CDR2 FYNNEI. V shed 6 bases and J shed 0 bases, with 9 bases lying between them. Written as DNA, the CDR3 is TGTGCCAGCAGCTCTTGGAGCTCTGGGGCCAACGTCCTGACTTTC. It codes for CASSSWSSGANVLTF.

The rearrangement links TRBV6-5 to TRBJ2-7, with D perhaps matching TRBD2 (5 bases). Germline-derived CDR1 and CDR2 are MNHEY and SVGAGI. Trimming left V 0 bases short and J 1 base short, with 7 bases between. CDR3 size: 14 residues. In DNA form, the CDR3 reads TGTGCCAGCAGTTACTCGGACTGGTCCTACGAGCAGTACTTC. Residues: CASSYSDWSYEQYF.

This chain uses TRBV11-3 with TRBJ2-7, with TRBD1 identical over 7 bases. V trimming: 5 bases; J trimming: 0 bases; junction bases outside the gene matches: 4. This CDR3 spans 14 amino acids. Germline V gene sequence: CDR1 SGHNT, CDR2 YENEEA. Here the CDR3 DNA reads TGTGCCAGCAGCATTGGACAGGCCTCCTACGAGCAGTACTTC. It is translated as CASSIGQASYEQYF.

With regard to this clone: In the same sample, other DNA sequences code for this CDR3. The chain is built from TRBV2 and TRBJ2-5; D uncertain. Looked up from germline, CDR1 is SNHLY and CDR2 is FYNNEI. The CDR3 covers 11 residues. The V and J ends lost 6 bases and 3 bases respectively, with 5 bases between them. Here the CDR3 reads CASRPEETQYF. As DNA, the CDR3 is TGTGCCAGCAGGCCAGAAGAGACCCAGTACTTC.

V usage is TRBV7-6 and J usage is TRBJ2-1; D possibly matches TRBD1 or TRBD2 (5 bases each). The germline gives CDR1 SGHVS, CDR2 FNYEAQ. With 6 bases removed from V and 0 bases from J, the gap between germline ends came to 15 bases. This CDR3 is built from 16 residues. The CDR3 loop reads CASSSPGRSSYNEQFF. Here the CDR3 DNA reads TGTGCCAGCAGTTCTCCGGGACGTAGCTCCTACAATGAGCAGTTCTTC. Drawing the rest from reference TRBV7-6 and TRBJ2-1, the complete variable domain is GAGVSQSPRYKVTKRGQDVALRCDPISGHVSLYWYRQALGQGPEFLTYFNYEAQQDKSGLPNDRFSAERPEGSISTLTIQRTEQRDSAMYRCASSSPGRSSYNEQFFGPGTRLTVL.

Note on this clone: In the same sample, other DNA sequences code for this CDR3. This chain connects TRBV11-2 to TRBJ2-7; D is undetermined. Germline CDR1 SGHAT, CDR2 FQNNGV. This CDR3 contains 12 residues. With 3 bases removed from V and 1 base from J, the gap between germline ends came to 4 bases. CDR3 nucleotide sequence: TGTGCCAGCAGCTTGAGGTCCTACGAGCAGTACTTC. It specifies CASSLRSYEQYF.

This chain links TRBV28 with TRBJ2-1; TRBD1 might be the D (5 bases). CDR3 length: 16 residues. Trimming pared 7 bases from V and 2 bases from J, leaving 18 bases between. Germline CDR1 reads MDHEN; CDR2 reads SYDVKM. In DNA form, the CDR3 reads TGTGCCAGCACCCCAAGGGGCAGTAAAACCTACAATGAGCAGTTCTTC. Translated: CASTPRGSKTYNEQFF.

The V gene is TRBV4-3, the J gene TRBJ2-2; D may be TRBD1 or TRBD2 (5 bases each). The CDR3 is 17 amino acids. Germline values: CDR1 LGHNA, CDR2 YSLEER. Between the trimmed V and J ends, which lost 3 bases and 6 bases, there was a span of 20 bases. The CDR3 DNA reads as TGCGCCAGCAGCCATCGAAGGACCGGGACCGGGCCCGGGGAGCTGTTTTTT. Protein: CASSHRRTGTGPGELFF.

The chain has TRBV11-2 and TRBJ2-7; D call uncertain. Germline values: CDR1 SGHAT, CDR2 FQNNGV. This CDR3 region has 14 residues. Trimming stripped 3 bases from V and 1 base from J, with 10 bases between. CDR3 sequence: CASSFFDSSYEQYF. The CDR3 nucleotides are TGTGCCAGCAGCTTTTTCGACTCTTCCTACGAGCAGTACTTC.

V and J are TRBV7-6 and TRBJ2-3, with 11 bases identical to TRBD1. Looked up from germline, CDR1 is SGHVS and CDR2 is FNYEAQ. Trimming took 0 bases from V and 1 from J; bases not matched to a gene: 0. This CDR3 comprises 16 residues. The CDR3 sequence: CASSLAGQGGTDTQYF. The CDR3 bases are TGTGCCAGCAGCTTAGCGGGACAGGGGGGCACAGATACGCAGTATTTT.

The chain combines TRBV5-5 with TRBJ2-7, with TRBD1 as a possible D gene (6 bases). There are 15 residues in the CDR3. Germline loops: CDR1 SGHKS, CDR2 YYEKEE (reference sequence). V was cut by 6 bases and J by 5 bases, with 21 bases left in between. The CDR3 region has the DNA TGTGCCAGCACCCCCCAGGGACAAAAAGCTGACGAGCAGTACTTC. This encodes CASTPQGQKADEQYF.

The V call is TRBV11-3, the J call TRBJ2-1, with 8 bases lining up with TRBD2. CDR1 is SGHNT and CDR2 is YENEEA in the germline V gene. CDR3 length: 16 residues. With V trimmed by 5 bases and J by 10 bases, 16 bases remained unmatched. The CDR3 spells CASSPKRGLAGYEQFF. CDR3 DNA: TGTGCCAGCAGCCCCAAACGCGGACTAGCCGGCTACGAGCAGTTCTTC.

For the CDR3, the DNA is TGTGCCAGCAGTTTTGGCAGGGCGCGGGTAGAGACCCAGTACTTC. Its translation: CASSFGRARVETQYF. This rearrangement joins TRBV27 to TRBJ2-5, with D possibly being TRBD1 or TRBD2 (5 bases each). Germline V lookup: CDR1 MNHEY, CDR2 SMNVEV (reference sequence). Trimming pared 3 bases from V and 4 bases from J, leaving 15 bases between. The CDR3 has 15 residues.

V usage is TRBV5-4 and J usage is TRBJ1-3, with a tentative D call TRBD1 (6 bases). The germline gives CDR1 SGHNT, CDR2 YYREEE (reference sequence). Trimming left V 4 bases short and J 1 base short, with 18 bases between. The CDR3 consists of 17 residues. CDR3 loop: CASSDETGLVSGNTIYF. The CDR3 DNA reads TGTGCCAGCAGCGATGAGACAGGCTTAGTATCTGGAAACACCATATATTTT.

This clone was seen a few times. This rearrangement joins TRBV19 to TRBJ1-5; 11 nucleotides align to TRBD1. This CDR3 has 15 residues. Trimming at V came to 3 bases and at J to 7 bases, leaving 5 bases not matched to a gene. Germline V gene lookup returns CDR1 LNHDA and CDR2 SQIVND (reference sequence). The CDR3 DNA follows: TGTGCCAGTAGTATCGGGGGACAGGGGGGACAGCCCCAGCATTTT. It yields the protein CASSIGGQGGQPQHF.

The J gene is TRBJ2-3, the V gene TRBV10-3; TRBD1 aligns across 8 bases. Germline CDR1 is ENHRY and CDR2 is SYGVKD. This CDR3 contains 15 residues. V was pared by 4 bases and J by 0 bases, with 3 bases of the junction left unmatched. The CDR3 region has the DNA TGTGCCATCAGTGGACAGGGGACTAGCACAGATACGCAGTATTTT. Protein sequence: CAISGQGTSTDTQYF.

This chain connects TRBV15 to TRBJ2-5; possibly TRBD1 or TRBD2 for D (6 bases each). This CDR3 contains 14 residues. V lost 8 bases and J 4 bases, leaving 17 bases between the germline ends. In germline, CDR1 is LNHNV, CDR2 YYDKDF (reference sequence). The CDR3 region is CATGPGGVLETQYF. CDR3 DNA sequence: TGTGCCACCGGCCCCGGGGGCGTTTTAGAGACCCAGTACTTC.

In regard to this clone: Other DNA sequences within the sample encode an identical CDR3. The V call is TRBV18, the J call TRBJ2-5; TRBD1 matches 7 bases. V lost 6 bases and J lost 3; bases outside the gene matches: 4. CDR1 and CDR2 from the germline V gene are KGHSH and LQKENI. The CDR3 length is 13 residues. CDR3: CASSPDREETQYF. The CDR3 bases are TGTGCCAGCTCGCCTGACAGGGAAGAGACCCAGTACTTC.

The rearrangement uses TRBV11-3 and TRBJ1-1, with D possibly matching TRBD1 (5 bases). The CDR3 contains 15 residues. Deletions cut 0 bases from V and 6 bases from J, with 14 bases between. CDR1 is SGHNT, CDR2 YENEEA, per germline. CDR3 in amino acids: CASSLDGTPRAEAFF. The CDR3 coding sequence is TGTGCCAGCAGCTTAGATGGGACCCCTAGGGCTGAAGCTTTCTTT.

The J gene is TRBJ1-2, the V gene TRBV7-8; D remains ambiguous. The germline V and J ends were trimmed by 4 bases and 2 bases, with 11 bases remaining between them. CDR1 is SGHVS, CDR2 FQNEAQ, per germline. The CDR3 is made up of 14 amino acids. CDR3 loop: CASSSLTGNYGYTF. CDR3 bases: TGTGCCAGCAGCTCCTTGACTGGAAACTATGGCTACACCTTC.

The V and J genes are TRBV19 and TRBJ2-5; D might be TRBD2 (6 bases). Trimming removed 0 bases at V and 6 bases at J, with 11 bases between. The germline CDR1 and CDR2 sequences are LNHDA and SQIVND (reference sequence). This CDR3 spans 14 amino acids. The CDR3 spells CASSIEIGGKTQYF. CDR3 DNA sequence: TGTGCCAGTAGTATAGAAATTGGGGGGAAGACCCAGTACTTC.

This chain links TRBV19 with TRBJ1-1; possible D gene TRBD1, 6 bases. The CDR3 totals 16 residues. With 3 bases removed from V and 5 bases from J, the gap between germline ends came to 19 bases. In germline, CDR1 is LNHDA, CDR2 SQIVND (reference sequence). The CDR3 region is CASSIPAGPRGTEAFF. CDR3 DNA: TGTGCCAGTAGTATCCCCGCCGGACCCAGGGGAACTGAAGCTTTCTTT.